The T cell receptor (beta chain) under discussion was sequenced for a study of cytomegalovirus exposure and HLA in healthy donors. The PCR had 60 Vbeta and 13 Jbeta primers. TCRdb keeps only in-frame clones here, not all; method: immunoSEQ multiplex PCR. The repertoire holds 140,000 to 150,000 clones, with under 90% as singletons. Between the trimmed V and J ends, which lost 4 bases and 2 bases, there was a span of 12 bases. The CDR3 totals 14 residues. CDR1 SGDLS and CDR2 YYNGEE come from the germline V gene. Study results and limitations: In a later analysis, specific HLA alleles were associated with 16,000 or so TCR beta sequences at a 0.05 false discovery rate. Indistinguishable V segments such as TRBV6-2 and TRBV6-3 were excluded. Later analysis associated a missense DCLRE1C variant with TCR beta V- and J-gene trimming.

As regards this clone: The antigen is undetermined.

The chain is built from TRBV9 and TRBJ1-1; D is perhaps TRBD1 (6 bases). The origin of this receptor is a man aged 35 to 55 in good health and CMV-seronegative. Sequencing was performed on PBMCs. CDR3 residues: CASSTRQANTEAFF. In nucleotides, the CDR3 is TGTGCCAGCAGCACCAGACAGGCAAACACTGAAGCTTTCTTT.